This TCR beta chain appears in the sequencing data of a study of T cell repertoires in cytomegalovirus infection. Overall study context: The authors relied on CMV epitopes, both recently identified HLA-C-restricted and well-studied HLA-B-restricted. It can be stated that public TCR beta signatures indicated CMV infection as well as a matching HLA type.

This clonotype was counted only a few times. No antigen is known for it. TCRdb recomputed calls from the reads with MiXCR, one row per CDR3 protein. The table lists about 55,000 distinct CDR3 sequences, about a fifth of them singletons. General study results and limits: The ex vivo response showed dominance by HLA-C-restricted CMV-specific TCR beta clonotypes.

The CDR3 is made up of 15 amino acids. V was trimmed by 1 base and J by 3 bases, leaving 12 bases between them. Germline V gene sequence: CDR1 SGHTA, CDR2 FQGNSA. Material: CD8+ T cells from cultured PBMCs, obtained from culture after CMV antigen stimulation. V and J are TRBV7-2 and TRBJ1-2; D remains ambiguous. This receptor was taken from a human donor in good health (CMV status not recorded). Some clones in this sample may be carry-over from other donors' samples. This chain's CDR3 is CASSLVSGSDYGYTF. The CDR3 nucleotides read TGTGCCAGCAGCTTAGTGTCGGGATCGGACTATGGCTACACCTTC.